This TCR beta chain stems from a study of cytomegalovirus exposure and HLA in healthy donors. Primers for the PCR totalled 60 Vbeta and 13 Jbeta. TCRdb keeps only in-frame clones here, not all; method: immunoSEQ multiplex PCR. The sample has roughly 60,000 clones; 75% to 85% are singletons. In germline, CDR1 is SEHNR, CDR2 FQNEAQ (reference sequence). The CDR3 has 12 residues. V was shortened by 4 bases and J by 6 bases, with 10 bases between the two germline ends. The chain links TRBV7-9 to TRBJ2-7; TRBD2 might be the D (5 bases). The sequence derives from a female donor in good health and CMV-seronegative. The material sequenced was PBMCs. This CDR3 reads CASSWGEGEQYF. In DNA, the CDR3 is TGTGCCAGCAGCTGGGGAGAGGGCGAGCAGTACTTC.